What follows is one T cell receptor beta chain and its context. As yet, its antigen is unknown. The data are from a study of T cell responses to AZD1222 COVID-19 vaccine. Study-level results: The CD4 TCRs associated with vaccination extended across spike and predominated at 160-218 and 743-854. Just a handful of AZD1222 recipients were seropositive at baseline. The donors showed a predominance of white British ancestry and of females, with possible underestimation of clonal diversity.

TCRdb keeps only in-frame clones here, not all; method: immunoSEQ multiplex PCR. The sample has 90,000 to 130,000 clones; around 81% are singletons. The specimen was peripheral blood, collected on day 0 of AZD1222 vaccination. This receptor was identified in an adult in good health.

CDR3 protein: CASSVLTGREQYF. The CDR3 DNA sequence: TGTGCCAGCAGTGTATTAACAGGGCGCGAGCAGTACTTC. The chain has TRBV2 and TRBJ2-7; a weak D match, TRBD1 (6 bases). This CDR3 has 13 amino acids. Looked up from germline, CDR1 is SNHLY and CDR2 is FYNNEI. Trimming cost V 4 bases and J 6 bases, with 13 bases left between them.